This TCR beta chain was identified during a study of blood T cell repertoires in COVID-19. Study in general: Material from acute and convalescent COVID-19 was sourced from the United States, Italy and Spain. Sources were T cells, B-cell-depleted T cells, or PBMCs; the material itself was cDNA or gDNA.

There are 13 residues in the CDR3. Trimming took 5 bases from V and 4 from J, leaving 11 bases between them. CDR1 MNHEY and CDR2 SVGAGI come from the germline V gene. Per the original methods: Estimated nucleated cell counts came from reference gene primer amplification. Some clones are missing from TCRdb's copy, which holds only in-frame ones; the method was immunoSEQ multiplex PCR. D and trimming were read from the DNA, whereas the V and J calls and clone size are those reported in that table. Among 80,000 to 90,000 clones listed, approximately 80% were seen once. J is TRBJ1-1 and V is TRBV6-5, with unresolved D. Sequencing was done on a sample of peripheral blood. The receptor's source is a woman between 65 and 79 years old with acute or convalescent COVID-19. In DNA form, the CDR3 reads TGTGCCAGCAGTAACTGGGCGGGCACTGAAGCTTTCTTT. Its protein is CASSNWAGTEAFF.